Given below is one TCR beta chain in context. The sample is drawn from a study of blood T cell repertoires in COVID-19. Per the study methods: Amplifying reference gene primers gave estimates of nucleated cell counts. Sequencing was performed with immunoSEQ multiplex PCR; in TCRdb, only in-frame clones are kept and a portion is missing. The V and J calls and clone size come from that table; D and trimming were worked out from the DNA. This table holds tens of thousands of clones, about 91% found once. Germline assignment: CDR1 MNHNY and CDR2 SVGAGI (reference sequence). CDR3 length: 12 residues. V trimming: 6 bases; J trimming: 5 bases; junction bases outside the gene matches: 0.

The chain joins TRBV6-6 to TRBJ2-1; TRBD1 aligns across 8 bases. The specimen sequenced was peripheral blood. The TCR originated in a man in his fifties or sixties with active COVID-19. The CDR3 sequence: CASRQGDNEQFF. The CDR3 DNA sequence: TGTGCCAGCAGACAGGGGGACAATGAGCAGTTCTTC.